This T cell receptor (beta chain) was sequenced for a study of cytomegalovirus exposure and HLA in healthy donors (dated by TCRdb to about 2017). In the study overall: According to an earlier analysis of several hundred of the donors, about 170 million T cells yielded 90 million to 130 million unique TCR beta sequences and approximately 280 Gb of sequence data. The T cell repertoires of around 730 subjects were profiled by immunosequencing and related to cytomegalovirus serostatus. The number of typed donors differed by locus: roughly 620-640 for A, B, C, DRB1 and DQB1; 522 for DQA1; some 610 for DPA1; and about 450 for DPB1. In the later analysis, no new phenotypic data were used to find candidate immune exposures; instead, reliance was placed on TCR beta sequences and their occurrence across donors. Across about 380 genotyped donors of the cohort, an average of approximately 240,000 unique TCR beta nucleotide sequences per donor were sequenced, and roughly 20% of those sequences were non-productive. A later genetic analysis took genome-wide SNP genotypes for about 65% of the 666 donors and used that subset as a discovery cohort. High-throughput TCR immunosequencing, statistical association of individual TCRs with disease status, and machine learning were combined to predict cytomegalovirus infection status. An earlier analysis of 587 of the donors used high-throughput TCR beta sequencing to judge whether each TCR beta V gene segment behaved as functional or pseudogenic. Both class I and class II loci were covered by HLA typing, at four-digit resolution. In addition to the first cohort of about 650 subjects, a separate validation cohort of some 120 different subjects was used. All discovery cohort repertoires had been generated on a single sequencing platform. Of the roughly 400 genotyped donors, over 65% fell in the genetic ancestry cluster associated with self-reported Caucasian donors. A later analysis re-analyzed previously published TCR beta repertoires from 666 donors and added high-resolution HLA genotyping to study TCR occurrence patterns. An early release covering about 600 HLA-typed donors comprised about 320 gigabases of sequencing data and around 80 million unique TCR sequences. The study aimed to test whether signatures of past pathogen exposure could be identified by cataloging public T cell receptors. Roughly 5 DR-DQ haplotypes were treated as single units for association and clustering because of strong linkage in the cohort. Donor age, sex, ethnicity and CMV serostatus were compiled together with the repertoire data.

On this clone itself: This clone's antigen is unknown. The record has no base qualities; no much larger clone is one base away.

The cohort comprised some 680 healthy bone marrow donors. At the time of sampling, every cohort member was nominally healthy, though immune exposures that went unrecorded were likely present. The donor tested CMV seronegative and was one of the 352 seronegative cohort members. A peripheral blood sample was collected from each donor, and TCR beta sequencing was performed on peripheral blood mononuclear cells. Genomic DNA was extracted from the blood cell samples with the Qiagen DNeasy Blood Extraction Kit. For CDR1 and CDR2, the germline V gene lists LGHNA and YSLEER. V lost 4 bases and J lost 8 bases, and the count of bases not matched to a germline gene is 5. Including cysteine and phenylalanine, the CDR3 has 14 amino acids. CDR3 DNA only is kept here, 42 bases in frame from base 1. Paper-wide results and their limitations: Because counts were too low, seventeen rarely observed V segments, including chromosome 9 orphons, were excluded from the earlier analysis of 587 of the donors. V-gene and J-gene trimming of TCR beta chains was associated with a missense DCLRE1C variant in a later genetic analysis, and the association was replicated in an independent cohort. Roughly uniform sequencing depth across donors was assumed in presence/absence analyses, although this assumption may not hold. Linkage disequilibrium might explain the correlated functional status among segregating V segments, but an unknown experimental factor could not be excluded. Cytomegalovirus status was reported to be diagnosed by the classifier with high specificity and sensitivity in both the original and validation cohorts. In a later analysis, HLA-associated TCR beta chains showed more clonal expansion and lower generation probabilities than non-associated chains that were equally common. Because some donors lacked HLA typing at each locus, the association tests relied only on the typed subset. In an earlier analysis of approximately 590 of the donors, most TCR beta V segments were observed in productive rearrangements about 87% or about 30% of the time, broadly matching IMGT annotations. In a later genetic analysis, fewer N-insertions in productive TCRs were reported among donors in an Asian-associated ancestry cluster than the approximately 710-donor mean. In a later analysis, most CMV-associated TCR beta chains were found to appear HLA-restricted, with HLA associations seemingly driven largely by CMV exposure. A cluster of highly shared sequence variants was judged likely to represent a technical artifact of the sequencing pipeline. In a later analysis, several top co-occurrence clusters were reported to appear linked to parvovirus B19, influenza, CMV and Epstein-Barr virus. According to the authors, the approach could potentially be generalized to other disease states and immunological phenotypes. Strong co-occurrence of HLA alleles, especially DR and DQ, made assigning TCR associations to individual alleles difficult. Immune exposure information for the cohort was limited to CMV serostatus. Across donors, most TCR sequences were observed very rarely, whereas some public TCRs were present in many individuals. Because the 87-base-pair reads could not distinguish some IMGT-functional V segments, including TRBV6-2 and TRBV6-3, those segments were excluded. Specific HLA alleles were associated with more than 15,000 TCR beta sequences at a false discovery rate of 0.05 in a later analysis. Only TCR beta chains were sequenced in this cohort, and the absence of alpha or paired-chain data limited detectable features. A few of the identified cytomegalovirus-associated TCR beta chains were confirmed in vitro to be specific for cytomegalovirus antigens. A further reported finding was that TCR beta sequences accurately predicted the HLA-A and HLA-B alleles for most subjects in the first cohort. In a later analysis, TCR association rates were found to vary across HLA loci, with the most associated TCRs seen for DRB1 alleles and the fewest for HLA-C alleles. The study gave a list of 150 to 200 TCR beta chains associated with cytomegalovirus.

To prepare the library, the immunoSEQ multiplex PCR assay was applied. For the multiplex PCR, a mixture combining 60 forward primers for TCR Vbeta segments and 13 reverse primers for TCR Jbeta segments was used. The CDR3 region of rearranged TCR beta genes was amplified from genomic DNA with a multiplex PCR assay. On the Illumina HiSeq System, the amplified TCR beta libraries were sequenced as 87-base-pair reads. On the study's bioinformatics: Across the 600 to 700 repertoires, a later analysis counted 80 million or so unique TCR beta chains, some 11 million of which were shared by at least two donors. To remove PCR and sequencing errors, raw reads were error-corrected and collapsed into unique sequences using a nearest-neighbor algorithm that merged closely related sequences. CDR3 sequences were aligned to IMGT reference sequences to assign V, D and J gene segments. For a sequence to be retained, at least a six-nucleotide match to both a V gene segment and a J gene segment was required. A rearrangement was called productive if the CDR3 had no stop codons and remained in frame with V and J, and every other rearrangement was called non-productive. Following IMGT convention, CDR3 was defined as the stretch from the second conserved V-encoded cysteine up to the conserved J-encoded phenylalanine. The earlier analysis of fewer than 750 of the donors excluded sequences that lacked an unambiguous match to a single V gene segment. An earlier analysis of roughly 590 of the donors called V segments functional above 56.7% productive rearrangements and segregating when the between-donor standard deviation exceeded 5%. To diagnose cytomegalovirus status from the catalog of TCR beta chain sequences, a statistical classification framework was built. V and J gene assignment, in a later analysis, came from comparing TCR nucleotide sequences with IMGT/GENE-DB human TR gene sequences. Using the TCRdist pipeline, a later analysis assigned CDR3 sequences along with most-parsimonious VDJ recombination scenarios. In a later analysis, every TCR beta chain was defined by the combination of its CDR3 amino acid sequence and its V-gene family, and reads without a unique V-gene family were dropped. To address suspected cross-contamination and a sequencing artifact, a later analysis removed 592 highly shared, low-generation-probability nucleotide sequences. In a later analysis, a clonal expansion index was calculated for each public chain from normalized within-repertoire ranks of inferred template counts. In a later analysis, generation probabilities were computed using a VDJ recombination model fitted to out-of-frame rearrangements, and the results were checked against IGoR. A later analysis scored TCR-TCR, TCR-HLA and TCR-CMV co-occurrence with hypergeometric tests, applying a repertoire-size bias correction to TCR pairs. A later analysis estimated false discovery rates by permuting HLA or CMV assignments 20 times. A later analysis grouped co-occurring TCRs with DBSCAN, adding TCRdist sequence similarity when clustering within HLA-allele-positive subsets. Repertoires with fewer than 30,000 or more than 120,000 public chains, plus five repertoires with anomalous nucleotide sharing, were excluded from co-occurrence clustering. Not all clones reach the TCRdb copy of this immuneACCESS table, which keeps in-frame sequences only. Checked studies attribute under half of the gap to unresolved V genes and leave the rest unexplained. That table furnishes V, J and clone size, whereas the DNA furnished D and trimming. This sample gives under 85,000 clones in total; 68% of them show up just once. The top ten clones comprise over 9.5% of the sample.

The rearrangement combines TRBV4-3 with TRBJ1-6; the central 7 bases match TRBD1. The source is a woman between 25 and 40 years old in good health and CMV-seronegative. Sequenced: PBMCs. In nucleotides, the sequence is TGCGCCAGCAGCCTCGAGGGGGCCGATTCACCCCTCCACTTT. Its translation reads: CASSLEGADSPLHF.